The present T cell receptor beta chain was sequenced within a study of T cell repertoires in cytomegalovirus infection. At the level of the study: Public TCR beta signatures indicated both CMV infection and matching HLA type.

Germline CDR1 is SGHTA and CDR2 is FQGNSA. V was clipped by 3 bases and J by 6 bases, with 8 bases between them. This CDR3 is 12 amino acids long. Study findings and constraints: HLA-C-restricted CMV clonotypes gave the most frequent clonotype in two of eight donors. Carriers of CMV and the relevant HLA type were discriminated by public TCR beta frequency.

From the reads, TCRdb called clonotypes with MiXCR, one entry per CDR3 protein. The top ten hold about 4.5% of the sample, which has a few hundred thousand distinct CDR3 sequences, 8% to 10% seen once. This clonotype was recorded at least ten times. Its target is not known. The TCR was taken from a human donor in good health (CMV status not recorded). Some clones in this sample may be carry-over from other donors' samples. The V gene is TRBV7-2, the J gene TRBJ1-2; perhaps TRBD1 as D (5 bases). The specimen was PBMCs. The CDR3 DNA sequence: TGTGCCAGCAGCTTTCCAGGGAATGGCTACACCTTC. Amino acids: CASSFPGNGYTF.